The rows below give T cell receptor beta chains drawn from one sample of a study of T cells in Graves' hyperthyroidism and ophthalmopathy. A single record per CDR3 protein comes from TCRdb applying MiXCR to the multiplex PCR reads. The data contain about 340,000 distinct CDR3 sequences, roughly a fifth of them singletons. The sequencing sample was made of blood. The origin of the receptors is a woman in her forties or fifties with Graves' hyperthyroidism. CDR3s include the opening cysteine and the closing phenylalanine or tryptophan. D genes are given only for firm matches. The size field is filled for only some rows; it gives once, few, many or a size class.

d_call j_call v_call clone_size cdr3_aa cdr3_nt
. TRBJ2-1 TRBV5-4 many CASRYGFNNEQFF TGTGCCAGCAGATATGGCTTTAACAATGAGCAGTTCTTC
. TRBJ1-5 TRBV2 . CASRSGGAYSNQPQHF TGTGCCAGCAGGTCCGGCGGGGCGTATAGCAATCAGCCCCAGCATTTT
. TRBJ1-2 TRBV19 . CASSISLSPYGYTF TGTGCCAGTAGTATAAGCCTTTCACCCTATGGCTACACCTTC
. TRBJ2-7 TRBV3-1 many CASSQGLFQGGEQYF TGTGCCAGCAGCCAAGGCCTTTTTCAGGGAGGCGAGCAGTACTTC
. TRBJ2-3 TRBV7-3 many CASSLEFGADTQYF TGTGCCAGCAGCTTAGAGTTCGGTGCAGATACGCAGTATTTT
. TRBJ2-7 TRBV20-1 many CSAREPGVLNLHEQYF TGCAGTGCTAGAGAGCCAGGAGTTTTAAATCTGCACGAGCAGTACTTC
. TRBJ1-2 TRBV20-1 . CSAEVRAFYGYTF TGCAGTGCGGAAGTCCGGGCGTTCTATGGCTACACCTTC
. TRBJ2-3 TRBV20-1 many CSARPGVSTDTQYF TGCAGTGCTAGACCTGGGGTTAGCACAGATACGCAGTATTTT
TRBD1 TRBJ2-7 TRBV24-1 many CATSDSGQGPYEQYF TGTGCCACCAGTGATTCGGGACAGGGACCCTACGAGCAGTACTTC
. TRBJ2-7 TRBV7-2 many CASSSDLSREQYF TGTGCCAGCAGCTCGGACCTAAGTCGAGAGCAGTACTTC
. TRBJ1-1 TRBV7-9 many CASSPLGGRYTEAFF TGTGCCAGCAGCCCCCTCGGGGGGCGGTACACTGAAGCTTTCTTT
TRBD2 TRBJ2-2 TRBV6-1 few CASGQSGRLYTGELFF TGTGCCAGCGGCCAAAGCGGGAGACTATACACCGGGGAGCTGTTTTTT
. TRBJ2-4 TRBV19 few CASSTVGAVNIQYF TGTGCCAGTAGTACTGTGGGGGCTGTAAACATTCAGTACTTC
. TRBJ1-1 TRBV6-2/TRBV6-3 . CASRVERNTEAFF TGTGCCAGCAGGGTGGAGAGGAACACTGAAGCTTTCTTT
. TRBJ1-2 TRBV5-6 . CASSLFGGGYTF TGTGCCAGCAGCCTTTTCGGGGGTGGCTACACCTTC
. TRBJ2-5 TRBV7-2 . CASSLGRSGGTQYF TGTGCCAGCAGCTTAGGGAGGTCCGGTGGGACCCAGTACTTC
TRBD1 TRBJ2-3 TRBV9 . CASSENRGRNTQYF TGTGCCAGCAGCGAAAACAGGGGGAGGAATACGCAGTATTTT
TRBD1 TRBJ2-1 TRBV7-3 many CASSSDRVSNEQFF TGTGCCAGCAGCTCGGACAGGGTGTCCAATGAGCAGTTCTTC
TRBD2 TRBJ2-7 TRBV18 many CASSPSGRAHEQYF TGTGCCAGCTCACCAAGCGGGAGGGCCCACGAGCAGTACTTC
. TRBJ1-2 TRBV12-3/TRBV12-4 . CASLGESYGYTF TGTGCCAGCCTCGGGGAAAGCTATGGCTACACCTTC
TRBD1 TRBJ2-1 TRBV7-7 many CASSLGTGPYNEQFF TGTGCTAGCAGCCTCGGGACAGGACCCTACAATGAGCAGTTCTTC
. TRBJ2-2 TRBV7-8 . CASSLDRIGTGELFF TGTGCCAGCAGCTTAGACCGTATCGGGACCGGGGAGCTGTTTTTT
. TRBJ1-5 TRBV7-9 many CASSPSGHSNQPQHF TGTGCCAGCAGCCCCTCGGGGCACTCCAATCAGCCCCAGCATTTT
TRBD1 TRBJ2-5 TRBV5-5 many CASSITGGSGETQYF TGTGCCAGCAGCATTACAGGGGGATCGGGGGAGACCCAGTACTTC
. TRBJ2-3 TRBV11-2 . CASRLAIADTDTQYF TGTGCCAGCCGCTTAGCGATCGCGGACACAGATACGCAGTATTTT
TRBD2 TRBJ2-7 TRBV5-1 . CASSPGGGTGEQYF TGCGCCAGCAGCCCGGGGGGGGGAACGGGCGAGCAGTACTTC